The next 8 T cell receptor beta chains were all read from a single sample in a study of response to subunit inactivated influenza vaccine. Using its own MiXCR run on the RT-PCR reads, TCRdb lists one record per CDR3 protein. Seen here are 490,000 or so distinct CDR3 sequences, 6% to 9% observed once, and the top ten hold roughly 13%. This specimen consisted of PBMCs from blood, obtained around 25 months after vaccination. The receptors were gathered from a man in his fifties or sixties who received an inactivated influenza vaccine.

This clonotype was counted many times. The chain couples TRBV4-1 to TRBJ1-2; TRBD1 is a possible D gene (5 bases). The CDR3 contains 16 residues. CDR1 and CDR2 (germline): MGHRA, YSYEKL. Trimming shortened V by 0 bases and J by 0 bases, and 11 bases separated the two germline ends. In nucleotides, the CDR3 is TGCGCCAGCAGCCAAGAGGGACGGGCAACTAACTATGGCTACACCTTC. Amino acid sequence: CASSQEGRATNYGYTF.

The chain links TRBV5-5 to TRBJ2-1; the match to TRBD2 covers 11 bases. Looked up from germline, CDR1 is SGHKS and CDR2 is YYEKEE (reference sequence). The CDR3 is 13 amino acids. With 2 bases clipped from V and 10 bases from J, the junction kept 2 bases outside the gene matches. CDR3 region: CASSFLAGGEQFF. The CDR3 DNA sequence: TGTGCCAGCAGCTTTCTAGCGGGGGGAGAGCAGTTCTTC.

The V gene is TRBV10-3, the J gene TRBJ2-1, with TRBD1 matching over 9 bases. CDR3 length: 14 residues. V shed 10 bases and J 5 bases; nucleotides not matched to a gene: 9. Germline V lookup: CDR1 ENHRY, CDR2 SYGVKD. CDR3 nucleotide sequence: TGTGCCACTACAACGGACAGGGGTAACAATGAGCAGTTCTTC. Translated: CATTTDRGNNEQFF.

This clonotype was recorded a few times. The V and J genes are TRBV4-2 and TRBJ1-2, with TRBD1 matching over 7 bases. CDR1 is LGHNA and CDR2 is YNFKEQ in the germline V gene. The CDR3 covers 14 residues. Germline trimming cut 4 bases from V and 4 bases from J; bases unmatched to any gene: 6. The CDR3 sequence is CASSPRDSVYGYTF. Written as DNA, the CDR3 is TGTGCCAGCAGCCCCCGGGACAGCGTCTATGGCTACACCTTC.

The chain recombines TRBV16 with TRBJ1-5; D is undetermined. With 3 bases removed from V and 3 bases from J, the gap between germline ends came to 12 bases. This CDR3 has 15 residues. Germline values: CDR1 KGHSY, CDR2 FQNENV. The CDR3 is CASSHPDLNNQPQHF. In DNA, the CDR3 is TGTGCCAGCAGCCATCCGGACTTGAACAATCAGCCCCAGCATTTT.

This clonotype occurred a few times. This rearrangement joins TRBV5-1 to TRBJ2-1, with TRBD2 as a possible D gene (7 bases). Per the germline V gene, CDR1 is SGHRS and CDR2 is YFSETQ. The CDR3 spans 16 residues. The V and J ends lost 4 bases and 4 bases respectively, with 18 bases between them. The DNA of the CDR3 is TGCGCCAGCAGCGGCGAGGGGCGGGGGCCATACAATGAGCAGTTCTTC. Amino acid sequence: CASSGEGRGPYNEQFF.

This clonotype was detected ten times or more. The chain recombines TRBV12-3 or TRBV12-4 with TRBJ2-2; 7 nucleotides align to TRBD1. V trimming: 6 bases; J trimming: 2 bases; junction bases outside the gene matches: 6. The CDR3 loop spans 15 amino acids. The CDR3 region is CASRPGQVNTGELFF. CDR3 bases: TGTGCCAGCAGGCCCGGACAGGTTAACACCGGGGAGCTGTTTTTT.

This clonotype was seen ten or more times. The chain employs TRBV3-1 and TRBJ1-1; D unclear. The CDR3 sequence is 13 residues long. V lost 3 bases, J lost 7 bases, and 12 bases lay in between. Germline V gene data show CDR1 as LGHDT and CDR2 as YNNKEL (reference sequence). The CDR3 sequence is CASSHDTGFEAFF. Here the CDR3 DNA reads TGTGCCAGCAGCCACGACACCGGATTTGAAGCTTTCTTT.